These 27 T cell receptor beta chains came from one sample sequenced in a study of blood T cells in healthy people across ages. With a J-beta primer mix and a sample-barcoded 5' primer, a second PCR ran about 7 to 12 cycles. TCRdb passed the 5' RACE reads through MiXCR, listing each CDR3 protein once. Here the sample spans hundreds of thousands of distinct CDR3 sequences, about 30% being singletons. What was sequenced was blood. The receptors originated from a woman older than 75 in good health.

This clonotype was recorded at least ten times. The chain is built from TRBV25-1 and TRBJ2-7; 9 nucleotides align to TRBD2. Germline CDR1 reads MGHDK; CDR2 reads SYGVNS. The CDR3 totals 16 residues. Losses at the gene ends were 0 bases for V and 6 bases for J; bases not matched to a gene: 9. CDR3 nucleotides: TGTGCCAGCAGTGAATACAGGGGACTAGCAATAGGCGAGCAGTACTTC. Translated: CASSEYRGLAIGEQYF.

At least ten counts were recorded for this clonotype. Here the CDR3 DNA reads TGTGCCAGCAGTCCCGGTGACAGGGGCCCCCGCCACCAAGAGACCCAGTACTTC. Translating it yields CASSPGDRGPRHQETQYF. The chain has TRBV27 and TRBJ2-5, with 8 nucleotides matching TRBD1. Per the germline V gene, CDR1 is MNHEY and CDR2 is SMNVEV (reference sequence). The CDR3 covers 18 residues. V shed 5 bases, J shed 0 bases, and the junction held 14 bases outside the gene matches.

The V and J genes are TRBV29-1 and TRBJ1-1, with a tentative D call TRBD1 (5 bases). V was pared by 7 bases and J by 4 bases, with 13 bases between. CDR1 SQVTM and CDR2 ANQGSEA come from the germline V gene. CDR3 length: 12 amino acids. CDR3 in amino acids: CSAFGGSTEAFF. The DNA of the CDR3 is TGCAGCGCCTTCGGGGGGAGCACTGAAGCTTTCTTT.

Ten or more counts support this clonotype. The chain joins TRBV20-1 to TRBJ1-1, with D perhaps matching TRBD1 (6 bases). CDR3 length equals 14 residues. V gave up 5 bases and J gave up 3 bases, with 16 bases separating them. CDR1 is DFQATT and CDR2 is SNEGSKA in the germline V gene (reference sequence). CDR3 region: CSAPGAGADTEAFF. For the CDR3, the DNA is TGCAGTGCTCCGGGGGCAGGGGCGGACACTGAAGCTTTCTTT.

To note about this clonotype: Germline is not matched at one junction end, which may reflect a read error. The chain combines TRBV12-3 or TRBV12-4 with TRBJ2-3, with D unresolved. This CDR3 has 15 residues. The CDR3 sequence: CASSFKGLSTDAQYF. DNA of the CDR3: TGTGCCAGCAGTTTTAAAGGGTTGAGCACAGATGCGCAGTATTTT.

This clonotype showed up just a few times. A much larger clone differs by one base, so this may be a read error. The chain combines TRBV5-1 with TRBJ2-7; the match to TRBD2 covers 8 bases. V gave up 0 bases and J gave up 7 bases; unmatched junction bases: 9. The CDR3 spans 15 residues. Germline CDR1 reads SGHRS; CDR2 reads YFSETQ. CDR3 sequence: CASSLAGGAHNEQYF. CDR3 nucleotides: TGCGCCAGCAGCTTGGCGGGGGGGGCCCACAATGAGCAGTACTTC.

This clonotype appeared a few times. Sequence at one end of the junction differs from germline and may be a read error. The chain carries TRBV7-7 and TRBJ2-1, with D perhaps TRBD2 (6 bases). The tail of the sequence fits TRBJ2-7 better, so the J call may be wrong. The germline V gene encodes CDR1 SSHAT and CDR2 FNYEAQ (reference sequence). CDR3 length: 16 residues. CDR3 coding DNA: TGTGCTAGCAGCCCTATCGGAGGGAGCTCCTACAATGAGCAGTACTTC. Translated: CASSPIGGSSYNEQYF.

J is TRBJ2-1 and V is TRBV10-3, with D unclear. V gave up 0 bases and J gave up 5 bases, with 17 bases separating them. Germline V lookup: CDR1 ENHRY, CDR2 SYGVKD. The CDR3 has 17 residues. CDR3 sequence (DNA): TGTGCCATCAGTGAGTCGGGATGGTCCGGTCCTAACAATGAGCAGTTCTTC. This encodes CAISESGWSGPNNEQFF.

This clonotype was detected ten times or more. The chain combines TRBV4-2 with TRBJ2-1, with 9 bases identical to TRBD2. This CDR3 is built from 15 residues. Germline V gene lookup returns CDR1 LGHNA and CDR2 YNFKEQ. V lost 0 bases to trimming and J lost 14 bases; unmatched junction nucleotides: 11. CDR3 region: CASSQDSTAGGRKFF. The CDR3 coding sequence is TGTGCCAGCAGCCAAGACAGTACGGCGGGGGGGCGAAAGTTCTTC.

As to this clonotype: It may be a read error: a sequence one base away is much more abundant. The V gene is TRBV9, the J gene TRBJ2-3; TRBD2 might be the D (6 bases). V shed 4 bases and J shed 2 bases, with 17 bases lying between them. The CDR3 has 16 amino acids. The V gene's germline CDR1 is SGDLS and CDR2 YYNGEE. In nucleotides, the CDR3 is TGTGCCAGCAGCTCCGGCCGGAGGGCCCTCACAGATACGCAGTATTTT. It specifies CASSSGRRALTDTQYF.

The V and J genes are TRBV5-1 and TRBJ1-1; D unresolved. The CDR3 spans 13 residues. V gave up 3 bases and J gave up 3 bases, with 9 bases separating them. Per the germline V gene, CDR1 is SGHRS and CDR2 is YFSETQ. The CDR3 loop is CASSSGWDTEAFF. The CDR3 region has the DNA TGCGCCAGCAGCTCTGGTTGGGACACTGAAGCTTTCTTT.

Worth noting for this clonotype: A much larger clone is a single base away; this may be a read error. The chain recombines TRBV6-6 with TRBJ1-2; D is possibly TRBD1 (5 bases). This CDR3 is 14 amino acids long. Trimming removed 6 bases from V and 3 bases from J, with 14 bases in between. The germline V gene has CDR1 MNHNY and CDR2 SVGAGI (reference sequence). Here the CDR3 DNA reads TGTGCCAGCAGACCTATGGGACGGGACTATGGCTACACCTTC. Translation gives CASRPMGRDYGYTF.

This clonotype showed up just a few times. A clone one base away is much larger, so this may be a read error. The chain couples TRBV5-1 to TRBJ2-7; 7 bases are shared with TRBD1. Germline loops: CDR1 SGHRS, CDR2 YFSETQ. CDR3 size: 15 residues. After removal of 2 bases from V and 5 bases from J, the junction contained 10 bases not matched to a gene. DNA of the CDR3: TGCGCCAGCAGCTTCTCGTTTGGACAGGTCGACGAGCAGTACTTC. This gives the protein CASSFSFGQVDEQYF.

This clonotype was counted ten times or more. This sequence may be a read error, since a much larger clone differs from it by one base. The chain carries TRBV5-1 and TRBJ2-5; no definite D call. In germline, CDR1 is SGHRS, CDR2 YFSETQ. The V end was cut by 4 bases, the J end by 4 bases, with 17 bases between. The CDR3 contains 15 residues. CDR3: CASSKRQGWRETQYF. DNA of the CDR3: TGCGCCAGCAGCAAACGACAAGGGTGGCGAGAGACCCAGTACTTC.

This clonotype was found many times. J is TRBJ2-5 and V is TRBV10-3; D not certain. This CDR3 comprises 15 residues. Germline V gene data show CDR1 as ENHRY and CDR2 as SYGVKD. Trimming took off 0 bases at V and 5 bases at J, with 13 bases between the two ends. CDR3 sequence (DNA): TGTGCCATCAGTGAGTCGGGTCCTAGGAGTGAGACCCAGTACTTC. Translation gives CAISESGPRSETQYF.

This clonotype has a count of ten or more. The rearrangement joins TRBV12-3 or TRBV12-4 to TRBJ2-7; D is perhaps TRBD2 (6 bases). The CDR3 sequence is 14 residues long. Trimming shortened V by 3 bases and J by 3 bases, and 12 bases separated the two germline ends. The CDR3 DNA reads as TGTGCCAGCAGTTTCCGGGGAGGTGGCTACGAGCAGTACTTC. This sequence encodes CASSFRGGGYEQYF.

Comments on this clonotype: A clone one base away is much larger, so this may be a read error. The CDR3 region has the DNA TGCGCCAACAGCCAAGATTGGGGACAGTTCACCTTC. This sequence encodes CANSQDWGQFTF. The chain combines TRBV4-1 with TRBJ1-2; 7 nucleotides line up with TRBD1. Germline values: CDR1 MGHRA, CDR2 YSYEKL. This CDR3 has 12 amino acids.

Only one count was recorded for this clonotype. This chain joins TRBV15 and TRBJ2-5, with D perhaps TRBD1 (6 bases). The CDR3 sequence is 15 residues long. V was shortened by 3 bases and J by 1 base, with 12 bases between the two germline ends. From germline, CDR1 is LNHNV and CDR2 YYDKDF (reference sequence). In DNA, the CDR3 is TGTGCCACCAGCAGGAGGGGACAAATCCAAGAGACCCAGTACTTC. Amino acids: CATSRRGQIQETQYF. Using reference TRBV15 and TRBJ2-5 for the parts outside the CDR3, the full variable domain is DAMVIQNPRYQVTQFGKPVTLSCSQTLNHNVMYWYQQKSSQAPKLLFHYYDKDFNNEADTPDNFQSRRPNTSFCFLDIRSPGLGDTAMYLCATSRRGQIQETQYFGPGTRLLVL.

This clonotype came up many times. V and J are TRBV20-1 and TRBJ1-1; weak D call: TRBD1 (5 bases). V was pared by 6 bases and J by 1 base, with 12 bases between. The CDR3 runs to 13 residues. Germline V CDR1 and CDR2: DFQATT, SNEGSKA (reference sequence). The CDR3 sequence: CSAPGTGNTEAFF. As DNA, the CDR3 is TGCAGTGCGCCCGGTACAGGGAACACTGAAGCTTTCTTT.

This clonotype showed up just a few times. V is TRBV15 and J is TRBJ2-2; the D gene could be TRBD1 or TRBD2 (5 bases each). CDR3 length equals 15 residues. Trimming took off 2 bases at V and 0 bases at J, with 7 bases between the two ends. CDR1 and CDR2 (germline): LNHNV, YYDKDF (reference sequence). The DNA for the CDR3 is TGTGCCACCAGCAGAAGGGGAGCGAACACCGGGGAGCTGTTTTTT. As protein: CATSRRGANTGELFF.

This clonotype was found many times. This CDR3 is CASSLDRGHDEQYF. The DNA of the CDR3 is TGTGCCAGCAGCTTAGACAGGGGGCACGACGAGCAGTACTTC. The chain has TRBV7-9 and TRBJ2-7, with TRBD1 matching over 9 bases. Germline V gene data show CDR1 as SEHNR and CDR2 as FQNEAQ (reference sequence). The CDR3 runs to 14 residues. V was pared by 1 base and J by 5 bases, with 3 bases of the junction left unmatched.

The chain combines TRBV20-1 with TRBJ1-5; D possibly corresponds to TRBD1 (6 bases). Germline loops: CDR1 DFQATT, CDR2 SNEGSKA (reference sequence). The CDR3 totals 15 residues. With 0 bases removed from V and 2 bases from J, the gap between germline ends came to 11 bases. The CDR3 is CSAREPTGGNQPQHF. For the CDR3, the DNA is TGCAGTGCTAGAGAGCCGACAGGTGGCAATCAGCCCCAGCATTTT.

The rearrangement joins TRBV5-1 to TRBJ2-5; 7 bases agree with TRBD1. The J call may be mistaken, given a closer DNA end match to TRBJ2-7. Germline CDR1 and CDR2: SGHRS and YFSETQ. This CDR3 has 14 residues. This chain's CDR3 is CASSIRQGWGEQYF. The CDR3 bases are TGCGCCAGCAGCATTCGACAGGGATGGGGCGAGCAGTACTTC.

This clonotype was observed at least ten times. This chain links TRBV20-1 with TRBJ2-3; 10 bases are shared with TRBD1. Per germline, CDR1 DFQATT and CDR2 SNEGSKA (reference sequence). The CDR3 consists of 15 residues. With 5 bases clipped from V and 1 base from J, the junction kept 6 bases outside the gene matches. The DNA of the CDR3 is TGCAGTGCTGGACCGGGACAGGGGCGCACAGATACGCAGTATTTT. This sequence encodes CSAGPGQGRTDTQYF.

Turning to this clonotype: Just one base apart from a much larger clone, this may be a read error. The V gene is TRBV11-2, the J gene TRBJ1-1; no clear D gene. The CDR3 loop spans 16 amino acids. Deletions cut 0 bases from V and 5 bases from J, with 16 bases between. CDR1 is SGHAT and CDR2 is FQNNGV in the germline V gene. CDR3 loop: CASSLERLGLGTEAFF. CDR3 bases: TGTGCCAGCAGCTTAGAAAGGCTGGGCTTGGGGACTGAAGCTTTCTTT.

This clonotype was found a few times. The V call is TRBV5-5, the J call TRBJ2-5, with 16 bases identical to TRBD2. The CDR3 has 15 amino acids. V was clipped by 5 bases and J by 11 bases; unmatched bases: 9. Germline V gives CDR1 SGHKS, CDR2 YYEKEE (reference sequence). The CDR3 region has the DNA TGTGCCAGCAGGGGGACTAGCGGGGGGGCTGATGAGCAGTACTTC. This sequence encodes CASRGTSGGADEQYF.

For this clonotype: This may arise from a read error, as a much more abundant clone is one base away. The chain links TRBV6-5 to TRBJ1-6, with D uncertain. The CDR3 contains 12 residues. V lost 11 bases to trimming and J lost 9 bases, with 14 bases between them. Germline values: CDR1 MNHEY, CDR2 SVGAGI. The CDR3 region has the DNA TGTGCCGGCGGGTGGTCGAGTTCACCCCTCCACTTT. As protein: CAGGWSSSPLHF.